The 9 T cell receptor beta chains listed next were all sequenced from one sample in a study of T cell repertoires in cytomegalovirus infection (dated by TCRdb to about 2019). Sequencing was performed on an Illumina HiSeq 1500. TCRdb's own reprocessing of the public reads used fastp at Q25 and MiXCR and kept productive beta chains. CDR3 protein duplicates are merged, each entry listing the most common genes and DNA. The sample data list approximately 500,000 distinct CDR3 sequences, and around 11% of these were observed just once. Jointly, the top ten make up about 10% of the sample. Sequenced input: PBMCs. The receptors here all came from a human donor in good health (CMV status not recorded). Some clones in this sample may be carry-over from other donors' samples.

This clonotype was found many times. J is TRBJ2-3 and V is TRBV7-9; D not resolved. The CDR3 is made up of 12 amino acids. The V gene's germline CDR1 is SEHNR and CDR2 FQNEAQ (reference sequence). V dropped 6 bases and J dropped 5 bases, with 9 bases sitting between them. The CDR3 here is CASSTLRDTQYF. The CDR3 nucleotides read TGTGCCAGCAGTACACTGCGAGATACGCAGTATTTT.

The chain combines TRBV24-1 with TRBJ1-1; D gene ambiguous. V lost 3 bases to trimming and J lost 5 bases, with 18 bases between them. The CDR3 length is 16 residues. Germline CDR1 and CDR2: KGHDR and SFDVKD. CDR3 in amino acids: CATSDSRGIDCTEAFF. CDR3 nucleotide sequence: TGTGCCACCAGTGATAGCCGCGGCATTGATTGTACTGAAGCTTTCTTT.

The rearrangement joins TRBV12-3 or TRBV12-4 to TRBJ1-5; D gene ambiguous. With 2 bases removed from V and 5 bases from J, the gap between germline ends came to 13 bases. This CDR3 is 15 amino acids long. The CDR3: CASSLSRQADQPQHF. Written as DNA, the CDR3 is TGTGCCAGCAGTTTATCGCGTCAGGCGGATCAGCCCCAGCATTTT.

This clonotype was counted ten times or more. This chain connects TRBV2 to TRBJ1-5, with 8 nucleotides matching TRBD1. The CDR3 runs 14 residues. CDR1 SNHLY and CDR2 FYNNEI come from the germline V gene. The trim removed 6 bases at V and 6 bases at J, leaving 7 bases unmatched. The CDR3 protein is CASRAYRGAQPQHF. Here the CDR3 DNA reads TGTGCCAGCAGGGCTTACAGGGGGGCTCAGCCCCAGCATTTT.

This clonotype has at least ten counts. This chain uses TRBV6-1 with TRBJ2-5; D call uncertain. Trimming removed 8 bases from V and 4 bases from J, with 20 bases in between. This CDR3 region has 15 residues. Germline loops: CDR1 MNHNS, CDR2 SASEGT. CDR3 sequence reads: CASLPAGPRLETQYF. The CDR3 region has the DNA TGTGCCAGCCTACCCGCCGGACCGAGGTTAGAGACCCAGTACTTC.

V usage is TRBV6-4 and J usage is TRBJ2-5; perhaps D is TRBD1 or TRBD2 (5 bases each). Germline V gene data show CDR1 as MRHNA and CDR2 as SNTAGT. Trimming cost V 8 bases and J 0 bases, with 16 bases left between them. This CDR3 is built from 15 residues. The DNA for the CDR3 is TGTGCCAGCGGGGGAGTTTGGAAGAACCAAGAGACCCAGTACTTC. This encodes CASGGVWKNQETQYF.

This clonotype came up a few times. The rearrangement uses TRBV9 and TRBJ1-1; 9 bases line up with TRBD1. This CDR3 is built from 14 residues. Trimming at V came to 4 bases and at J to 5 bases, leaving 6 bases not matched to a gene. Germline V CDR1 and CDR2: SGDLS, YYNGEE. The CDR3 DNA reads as TGTGCCAGCAGCAAAAACAGGGGGCAAACTGAAGCTTTCTTT. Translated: CASSKNRGQTEAFF.

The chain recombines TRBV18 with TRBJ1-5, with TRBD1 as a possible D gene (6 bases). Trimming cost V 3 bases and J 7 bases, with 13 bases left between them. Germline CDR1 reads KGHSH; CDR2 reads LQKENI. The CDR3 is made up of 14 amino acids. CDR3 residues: CASSPRDMRQPQHF. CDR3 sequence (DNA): TGTGCCAGCTCACCGCGGGACATGCGACAGCCCCAGCATTTT.

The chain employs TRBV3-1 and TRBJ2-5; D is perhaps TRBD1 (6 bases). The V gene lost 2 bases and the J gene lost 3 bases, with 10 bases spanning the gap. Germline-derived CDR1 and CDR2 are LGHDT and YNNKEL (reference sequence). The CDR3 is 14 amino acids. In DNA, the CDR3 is TGTGCCAGCAGCCAACCCGGGACAAAAGAGACCCAGTACTTC. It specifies CASSQPGTKETQYF.